The rows below give T cell receptor beta chains drawn from one sample of a study of cytomegalovirus exposure and HLA in healthy donors. The protocol was immunoSEQ multiplex PCR, while the TCRdb copy is restricted to in-frame clones and leaves out a portion. Among roughly 120,000 clones listed, 70% were seen once. The sample consisted of PBMCs. These TCRs come from a man aged 25-40 years in good health and CMV-seropositive. Both conserved end residues are part of each CDR3. D genes are given only for firm matches. Only part of the rows carry a size: once, few, many, or a class if the clone is expanded.

j_call,v_call,clone_size,d_call,cdr3_nt,cdr3_aa
TRBJ2-7,TRBV29-1,.,.,TGCAGCGTTGGGCGGGGCGGGGACGACCACGAGCAGTACTTC,CSVGRGGDDHEQYF
TRBJ2-3,TRBV7-6,few,.,TGTGCCAGCAGCTTAGCGGCAGGCCCCACAGATACGCAGTATTTT,CASSLAAGPTDTQYF
TRBJ1-5,TRBV7-6,few,TRBD1,TGTGCCAGCAGCTCTGGGACAGGGGGGAATCAGCCCCAGCATTTT,CASSSGTGGNQPQHF
TRBJ1-4,TRBV19,.,TRBD1,TGTGCCAGTAGTGCTCCCGGGACAGCTAATGAAAAACTGTTTTTT,CASSAPGTANEKLFF
TRBJ1-6,TRBV5-4,.,TRBD1,TGTGCCAGCAGCTCTGCAGGGGGCGCGAATTCACCCCTCCACTTT,CASSSAGGANSPLHF
TRBJ2-7,TRBV9,.,TRBD2,TGTGCCAGCAGCACCCCCCGGGGGGAGAGCTCCTACGAGCAGTACTTC,CASSTPRGESSYEQYF
TRBJ2-3,TRBV5-4,.,.,TGTGCCAGGGGGGCGGAGGGCACAGATACGCAGTATTTT,CARGAEGTDTQYF
TRBJ1-1,TRBV2,.,TRBD1,TGTGCCAGCAGTATACGACAGGGGGTAAACACTGAAGCTTTCTTT,CASSIRQGVNTEAFF
TRBJ2-2,TRBV28,.,TRBD1,TGTGCCAGCAGGAATCCGGGACAGGTACACCTGAAGCTGTTTTTT,CASRNPGQVHLKLFF
TRBJ2-3,TRBV27,.,TRBD1,TGTGCCAGCGGCGGTCAACAGGGGACCCGGACTACGCAGTATTTT,CASGGQQGTRTTQYF
TRBJ1-2,TRBV7-9,.,.,TGTGCCAGCAGCCTCGACGGTATAAGGGGCTTCTATGGCTACACCTTC,CASSLDGIRGFYGYTF
TRBJ2-6,TRBV27,.,.,TGTGCCAGCAGTTGGAGGTTCTCTGGGGCCAACGTCCTGACTTTC,CASSWRFSGANVLTF
TRBJ1-2,TRBV5-1,few,TRBD1,TGCGCCAGCAGCTTGGCGACAGGGGACTATGGCTACACCTTC,CASSLATGDYGYTF
TRBJ2-1,TRBV27,once,TRBD2,TGTGCCAGCAGTCTATCGACTAGCGGGAGTCTCAATGAGCAGTTCTTC,CASSLSTSGSLNEQFF
TRBJ1-2,TRBV18,.,.,TGTGCCAGCTCACCCGGACGGGGGGGCTATGGCTACACCTTC,CASSPGRGGYGYTF
TRBJ2-3,TRBV7-9,.,TRBD2,TGTGCCAGCAGCTTAGAGCCGAGCGGGGTGACGCAGTATTTT,CASSLEPSGVTQYF
TRBJ1-1,TRBV7-2,.,TRBD1,TGTGCCAGCAGCCTGGACAGGGCCAACACTGAAGCTTTCTTT,CASSLDRANTEAFF
TRBJ2-2,TRBV6-8,.,.,TGTGAGGACCCGGGACCTGAAGGGGGGAACACCGGGGAGCTGTTTTTT,CEDPGPEGGNTGELFF
TRBJ1-1,TRBV30,.,.,TGTGCCCGGTACGAACTGAACACTGAAGCTTTCTTT,CARYELNTEAFF
TRBJ1-1,TRBV19,.,.,TGTGCCAGTAGTATCCCCTACGGAGGGGGGGCGAACACTGAAGCTTTCTTT,CASSIPYGGGANTEAFF
TRBJ1-1,TRBV7-3,.,TRBD1,TGTGCCAGCAGCTGGACAGGGAGAACTGAAGCTTTCTTT,CASSWTGRTEAFF
TRBJ2-1,TRBV12-5,.,.,TGTGCTAGTGGACCACATTCGAATGAGCAGTTCTTC,CASGPHSNEQFF
TRBJ1-2,TRBV29-1,.,.,TGCAGCGTTGAAAGCAGGGCGCGGTATGGCTACACCTTC,CSVESRARYGYTF
TRBJ1-3,TRBV6-5,.,TRBD1,TGTGCCAGCAGTAACGACAGGGGAGACACCATATATTTT,CASSNDRGDTIYF
TRBJ1-2,TRBV5-1,.,TRBD1,TGCGCCAGCAGCTCCAGGACAGGGGGCGCGGGGGGCTATGGCTACACCTTC,CASSSRTGGAGGYGYTF
TRBJ2-3,TRBV11-1,.,TRBD2,TGTGCCAGCAGCTGGGGACTAGCGGGGGAGGCAGATACGCAGTATTTT,CASSWGLAGEADTQYF
TRBJ2-1,TRBV27,.,TRBD1,TGTGCCAGCAGTTTAGCGACAGGGATGTATGAGCAGTTCTTC,CASSLATGMYEQFF
TRBJ1-4,TRBV2,once,.,TGTGCCAGCATCTTACGAGCGGCAGGCCGCCCGCGAAATGAAAAACTGTTTTTT,CASILRAAGRPRNEKLFF
TRBJ1-1,TRBV5-1,few,.,TGCGCCAGCAGCTTGGAGGGGGGGCTGGTGACTGAAGCTTTCTTT,CASSLEGGLVTEAFF
TRBJ1-2,TRBV9,few,.,TGTGCCAGCAGCGTAGGGACAGTAGGGGGCTACACCTTC,CASSVGTVGGYTF
TRBJ2-7,TRBV2,once,.,TGTGCCAGCAGTGCAGACTTCTACGAGCAGTACTTC,CASSADFYEQYF
TRBJ1-1,TRBV5-1,few,TRBD1,TGCGCCAGCAGCCTAACACAGGGGAAAGTCACTGAAGCTTTCTTT,CASSLTQGKVTEAFF
TRBJ2-2,TRBV25-1,.,TRBD1,TGTGCCAGCAGTGAGCCCGGGACAGGGGGATCCGGGGAGCTGTTTTTT,CASSEPGTGGSGELFF
TRBJ2-1,TRBV6-1,few,.,TGTGCCAGCACCCGGGGGAATGAGCAGTTCTTC,CASTRGNEQFF
TRBJ1-2,TRBV19,.,TRBD1,TGTGCCAGTACCTCGGGGACAGGGGTTTCCCTTCTCTATGGCTACACCTTC,CASTSGTGVSLLYGYTF
TRBJ1-5,TRBV5-6,.,.,TGTGCCAGCAGCTTGGCGGGGGGGCGAAGAAATCAGCCCCAGCATTTT,CASSLAGGRRNQPQHF
TRBJ2-3,TRBV19,.,TRBD2,TGTGCCAGTAGTCCCGTCAGGAGGGCGGGAGGACTCACAGATACGCAGTATTTT,CASSPVRRAGGLTDTQYF
TRBJ1-4,TRBV6-4,.,.,TGTGCCAGCAGTGACTTCGGGGGTATTAATGAAAAACTGTTTTTT,CASSDFGGINEKLFF
TRBJ1-2,TRBV5-1,.,.,TGCGCCAGCAGCCTCTCCGGGAATGGACCGAGCGCGGGTAACTATGGCTACACCTTC,CASSLSGNGPSAGNYGYTF
TRBJ2-2,TRBV4-3,.,.,TGCGCCAGCAGCCAAGATTTATTCATAACAGCGAACACCGGGGAGCTGTTTTTT,CASSQDLFITANTGELFF
TRBJ2-5,TRBV28,.,TRBD2,TGTGCCAGCAGTTTACTAGCGGGAGACGGAAAGACCCAGTACTTC,CASSLLAGDGKTQYF
TRBJ1-6,TRBV2,.,TRBD1,TGTGCCAGCTCGCGTAGGACAGGGAGCTCCTATAATTCACCCCTCCACTTT,CASSRRTGSSYNSPLHF
TRBJ1-3,TRBV11-3,.,.,TGTGCCAGCAGCCTAGGGGGAGGCGGGAGCTCTGGAAACACCATATATTTT,CASSLGGGGSSGNTIYF
TRBJ1-1,TRBV5-6,few,.,TGTGCCAGCATCCAGATTCGGGGGGCAGGGGACACTGAAGCTTTCTTT,CASIQIRGAGDTEAFF
TRBJ2-3,TRBV11-3,once,.,TGTGCCAGCAGCTTAGATGTGTCGCGGGTAGGAAATACGCAGTATTTT,CASSLDVSRVGNTQYF
TRBJ1-2,TRBV6-5,.,.,TGTGCCAGCAGTTACTACATCTCTTATGGCTACACCTTC,CASSYYISYGYTF
TRBJ2-7,TRBV19,.,.,TGTGCCAGTAGTATAGATCCCGGGCAGGGTAGCTCCTACGAGCAGTACTTC,CASSIDPGQGSSYEQYF
TRBJ2-6,TRBV10-3,once,TRBD2,TGTGCCATCAGTGATAGCGGGGGGGCCTCTGGGGCCAACGTCCTGACTTTC,CAISDSGGASGANVLTF
TRBJ1-2,TRBV4-3,.,.,TGCGCCAGCAGCTCAAGATGGGCAGAGATAGTAACCTTC,CASSSRWAEIVTF
TRBJ1-5,TRBV27,.,.,TGTGCCAGCAGTATTCGATCCGGGGTGTATAGCAATCAGCCCCAGCATTTT,CASSIRSGVYSNQPQHF
TRBJ2-1,TRBV5-1,few,TRBD2,TGCGCCAGCAGCGCTCAGCGGGGGCCCTACAATGAGCAGTTCTTC,CASSAQRGPYNEQFF
TRBJ2-5,TRBV5-8,.,TRBD2,TGTGCCAGCAGCCGACCCGGGGGGGGGCAGACCCAGTACTTC,CASSRPGGGQTQYF